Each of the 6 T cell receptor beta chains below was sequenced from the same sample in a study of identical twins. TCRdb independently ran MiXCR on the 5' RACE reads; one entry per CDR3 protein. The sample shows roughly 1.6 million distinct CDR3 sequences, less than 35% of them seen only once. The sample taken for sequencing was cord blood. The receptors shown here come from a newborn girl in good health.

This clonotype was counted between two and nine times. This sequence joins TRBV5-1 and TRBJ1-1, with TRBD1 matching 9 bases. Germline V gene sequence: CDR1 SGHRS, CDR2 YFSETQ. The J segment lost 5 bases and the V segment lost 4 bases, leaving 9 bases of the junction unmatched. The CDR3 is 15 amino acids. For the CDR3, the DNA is TGCGCCAGCAGCCTGGGACAGGGAAGTAGGACTGAAGCTTTCTTT. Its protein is CASSLGQGSRTEAFF. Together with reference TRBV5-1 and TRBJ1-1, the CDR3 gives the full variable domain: KAGVTQTPRYLIKTRGQQVTLSCSPISGHRSVSWYQQTPGQGLQFLFEYFSETQRNKGNFPGRFSGRQFSNSRSEMNVSTLELGDSALYLCASSLGQGSRTEAFFGQGTRLTVV.

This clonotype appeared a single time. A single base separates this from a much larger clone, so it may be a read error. The CDR3 here is CASSYGVSDQPQHF. CDR3 sequence (DNA): TGTGCCAGCAGTTACGGGGTTAGCGATCAGCCCCAGCATTTT. The chain joins TRBV6-2 or TRBV6-3 to TRBJ1-5; no reliable D call. The CDR3 is made up of 14 amino acids. CDR1 is MNHEY and CDR2 is SVGEGT in the germline V gene.

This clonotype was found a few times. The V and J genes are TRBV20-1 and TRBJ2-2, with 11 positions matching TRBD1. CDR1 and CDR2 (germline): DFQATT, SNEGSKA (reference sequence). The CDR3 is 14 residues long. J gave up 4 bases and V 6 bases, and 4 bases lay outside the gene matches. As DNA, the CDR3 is TGCAGTGCCGAGGACAGGGGGCGCACCGGGGAGCTGTTTTTT. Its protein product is CSAEDRGRTGELFF.

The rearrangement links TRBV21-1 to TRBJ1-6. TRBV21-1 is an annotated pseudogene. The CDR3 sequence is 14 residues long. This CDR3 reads CASSQFSKNSPLHF. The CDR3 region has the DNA TGTGCCAGCAGTCAATTTAGCAAGAATTCACCCCTCCACTTT.

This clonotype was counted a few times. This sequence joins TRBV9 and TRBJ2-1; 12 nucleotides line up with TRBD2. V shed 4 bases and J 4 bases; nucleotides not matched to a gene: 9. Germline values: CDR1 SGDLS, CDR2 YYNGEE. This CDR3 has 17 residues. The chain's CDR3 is CASSPWTSGKLYNEQFF. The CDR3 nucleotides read TGTGCCAGCAGCCCCTGGACTAGCGGGAAACTTTACAATGAGCAGTTCTTC.

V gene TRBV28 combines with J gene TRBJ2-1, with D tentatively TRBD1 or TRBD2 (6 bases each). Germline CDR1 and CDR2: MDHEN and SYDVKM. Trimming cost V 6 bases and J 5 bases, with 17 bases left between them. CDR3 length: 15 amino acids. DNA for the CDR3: TGTGCCAGCAGACAGGGAGGCGGGAAAAACAATGAGCAGTTCTTC. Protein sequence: CASRQGGGKNNEQFF. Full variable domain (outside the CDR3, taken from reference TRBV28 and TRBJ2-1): DVKVTQSSRYLVKRTGEKVFLECVQDMDHENMFWYRQDPGLGLRLIYFSYDVKMKEKGDIPEGYSVSREKKERFSLILESASTNQTSMYLCASRQGGGKNNEQFFGPGTRLTVL.